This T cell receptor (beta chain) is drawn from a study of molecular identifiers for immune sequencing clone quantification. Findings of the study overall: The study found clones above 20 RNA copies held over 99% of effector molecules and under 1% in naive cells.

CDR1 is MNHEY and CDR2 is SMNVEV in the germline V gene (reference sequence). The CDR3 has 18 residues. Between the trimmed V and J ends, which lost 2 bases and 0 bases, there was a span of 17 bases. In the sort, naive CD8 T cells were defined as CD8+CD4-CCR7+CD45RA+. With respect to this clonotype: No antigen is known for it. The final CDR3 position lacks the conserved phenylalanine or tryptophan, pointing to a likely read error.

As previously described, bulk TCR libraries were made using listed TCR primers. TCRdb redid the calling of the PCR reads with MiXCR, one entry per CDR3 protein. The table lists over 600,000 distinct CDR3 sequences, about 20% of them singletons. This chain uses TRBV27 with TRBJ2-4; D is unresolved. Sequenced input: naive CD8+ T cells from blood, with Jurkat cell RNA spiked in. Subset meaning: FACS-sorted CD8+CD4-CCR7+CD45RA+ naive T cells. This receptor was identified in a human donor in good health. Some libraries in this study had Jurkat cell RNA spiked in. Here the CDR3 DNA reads TGTGCCAGCAGTTTAATTGGCCCGCTCTCAGTAGCCAAAAACATTCAGTACCTC. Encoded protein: CASSLIGPLSVAKNIQYL.